These T cell receptor beta chains were read from a single sample in a study of blood T cell repertoires in COVID-19. Assay used: immunoSEQ multiplex PCR; TCRdb lists only in-frame clones, some missing. This sample yields about 300,000 clones, of which 70% to 90% are seen a single time; approximately 4.1% belongs to the top ten. What was sequenced was PBMCs or T cells enriched from blood (not recorded which). Receptors originate from a man between 25 and 39 years old who had recovered from COVID-19. Each CDR3 is given with its conserved first and last residue. The D gene is left open where the match is weak. Rows give clone size only sometimes, using once, few, many, or a class for an expanded clone.

v_call: TRBV12-3/TRBV12-4; j_call: TRBJ2-5; d_call: -; clone_size: -; cdr3_aa: CASSPVVETQYF; cdr3_nt: TGTGCCAGCAGTCCCGTTGTGGAGACCCAGTACTTC
v_call: TRBV29-1; j_call: TRBJ1-2; d_call: -; clone_size: once; cdr3_aa: CSVGGPGPPLNGYTF; cdr3_nt: TGCAGCGTTGGGGGCCCCGGGCCTCCTCTTAATGGCTACACCTTC
v_call: TRBV18; j_call: TRBJ2-5; d_call: TRBD1; clone_size: once; cdr3_aa: CATTGQDIGTQYF; cdr3_nt: TGTGCCACCACCGGACAGGATATAGGGACCCAGTACTTC
v_call: TRBV6-4; j_call: TRBJ1-2; d_call: -; clone_size: -; cdr3_aa: CASSDSGVRRPLNYGYTF; cdr3_nt: TGTGCCAGCAGTGACTCCGGGGTCCGCCGCCCCCTTAACTATGGCTACACCTTC
v_call: TRBV11-2; j_call: TRBJ2-7; d_call: -; clone_size: few; cdr3_aa: CASSLVLRGHSYEQYF; cdr3_nt: TGTGCCAGCAGCTTAGTCTTGCGGGGGCACTCCTACGAGCAGTACTTC
v_call: TRBV11-2; j_call: TRBJ2-1; d_call: TRBD2; clone_size: once; cdr3_aa: CASSLVPSGGYNEQFF; cdr3_nt: TGTGCCAGCAGCTTAGTTCCTAGCGGGGGGTACAATGAGCAGTTCTTC
v_call: TRBV21-1; j_call: TRBJ1-6; d_call: -; clone_size: -; cdr3_aa: CASSKEGTGLPLHF; cdr3_nt: TGTGCCAGCAGCAAAGAGGGGACAGGGTTACCCCTCCACTTT
v_call: TRBV14; j_call: TRBJ1-3; d_call: -; clone_size: -; cdr3_aa: CASSRTVPGNTIYF; cdr3_nt: TGTGCCAGCAGCCGCACGGTCCCTGGAAACACCATATATTTT
v_call: TRBV10-3; j_call: TRBJ2-5; d_call: TRBD2; clone_size: -; cdr3_aa: CAAASGAQETQYF; cdr3_nt: TGTGCCGCGGCTAGCGGGGCCCAAGAGACCCAGTACTTC
v_call: TRBV7-9; j_call: TRBJ1-1; d_call: -; clone_size: -; cdr3_aa: CASSRSLEEAFF; cdr3_nt: TGTGCCAGCAGCCGATCTCTTGAGGAAGCTTTCTTT
v_call: TRBV21-1; j_call: TRBJ1-6; d_call: -; clone_size: -; cdr3_aa: CASSPTGRSPLHF; cdr3_nt: TGTGCCAGCAGCCCGACAGGGCGTTCACCCCTCCACTTT
v_call: TRBV27; j_call: TRBJ2-7; d_call: -; clone_size: -; cdr3_aa: CASKAPGRPEQYF; cdr3_nt: TGTGCCAGCAAGGCCCCAGGTCGGCCCGAGCAGTACTTC
v_call: TRBV10-1; j_call: TRBJ1-3; d_call: -; clone_size: -; cdr3_aa: CASSEESGRNTIYF; cdr3_nt: TGCGCCAGCAGTGAGGAGAGCGGGAGAAACACCATATATTTT
v_call: TRBV6-5; j_call: TRBJ2-3; d_call: -; clone_size: -; cdr3_aa: CASSSDTASGNTQYF; cdr3_nt: TGTGCCAGCAGCTCGGATACCGCCAGCGGAAATACGCAGTATTTT
v_call: TRBV5-6; j_call: TRBJ2-7; d_call: -; clone_size: -; cdr3_aa: CASSLVTYEQYF; cdr3_nt: TGTGCCAGCAGCTTGGTCACCTACGAGCAGTACTTC
v_call: TRBV6-5; j_call: TRBJ1-5; d_call: -; clone_size: -; cdr3_aa: CASLSRDQPQHF; cdr3_nt: TGTGCCAGCCTTTCTCGGGATCAGCCCCAGCATTTT
v_call: TRBV28; j_call: TRBJ1-1; d_call: -; clone_size: -; cdr3_aa: CASVRVTEAFF; cdr3_nt: TGTGCCAGCGTCAGGGTAACTGAAGCTTTCTTT
v_call: TRBV15; j_call: TRBJ2-5; d_call: TRBD2; clone_size: -; cdr3_aa: CATSRAAAGGPQETQYF; cdr3_nt: TGTGCCACCAGCAGAGCGGCAGCGGGGGGGCCTCAAGAGACCCAGTACTTC
v_call: TRBV3-1/TRBV3-2; j_call: TRBJ2-2; d_call: -; clone_size: -; cdr3_aa: CASSPVSGWAGELFF; cdr3_nt: TGTGCCAGCAGCCCCGTCAGCGGGTGGGCCGGGGAGCTGTTTTTT
v_call: TRBV7-6; j_call: TRBJ2-2; d_call: -; clone_size: -; cdr3_aa: CASSLGGAGAYTGELFF; cdr3_nt: TGTGCCAGCAGCTTGGGAGGGGCAGGGGCATACACCGGGGAGCTGTTTTTT
v_call: TRBV5-1; j_call: TRBJ2-1; d_call: TRBD1; clone_size: -; cdr3_aa: CASSLGTTGQNSGDEQFF; cdr3_nt: TGCGCCAGCAGCTTGGGAACGACAGGGCAAAATAGTGGAGATGAGCAGTTCTTC